These 8 T cell receptor beta chains were sequenced from one sample in a study of CD8 T cells in ankylosing spondylitis. General study points: Ankylosing spondylitis blood seemed to carry a telltale TCR beta motif made of under ten highly homologous variants.

One entry per CDR3 protein results from TCRdb running MiXCR on the 5' RACE reads. The sample contains roughly 670,000 distinct CDR3 sequences, roughly 20% of which appear only once. What these receptors recognize is not known. The sample taken for sequencing was blood, either unsorted or a sorted T cell fraction (not recorded which). These receptors all come from a male donor with ankylosing spondylitis.

V and J are TRBV5-1 and TRBJ1-2; D remains ambiguous. This CDR3 region has 14 residues. Germline assignment: CDR1 SGHRS and CDR2 YFSETQ. The ends were cut back, 0 bases at V and 8 bases at J, with 14 bases in the middle. The CDR3, as DNA: TGCGCCAGCAGCTTGGGTACAGTAGCGACGGGCTACACCTTC. Protein sequence: CASSLGTVATGYTF.

This clonotype was observed many times. The V and J genes are TRBV24-1 and TRBJ2-1, with 9 positions matching TRBD1. This CDR3 has 15 residues. With V trimmed by 4 bases and J by 5 bases, 5 bases remained unmatched. Looked up from germline, CDR1 is KGHDR and CDR2 is SFDVKD. As DNA, the CDR3 is TGTGCCACCAGTGACCGGACAGGGGCTGACAATGAGCAGTTCTTC. Translating gives CATSDRTGADNEQFF.

The chain has TRBV7-2 and TRBJ1-3; TRBD1 might be the D (6 bases). Trimming removed 5 bases at V and 0 bases at J, with 17 bases between. This CDR3 contains 17 residues. Germline loops: CDR1 SGHTA, CDR2 FQGNSA. The CDR3 loop reads CASSPRGLKNSGNTIYF. DNA of the CDR3: TGTGCCAGCAGCCCCCGGGGGCTCAAAAACTCTGGAAACACCATATATTTT.

This clonotype was counted at least ten times. The CDR3 sequence: CASSRAGNTEAFF. For the CDR3, the DNA is TGCGCCAGCAGCCGCGCAGGGAACACTGAAGCTTTCTTT. This chain links TRBV4-3 with TRBJ1-1; D is undetermined. Germline V gene sequence: CDR1 LGHNA, CDR2 YSLEER. This CDR3 contains 13 residues. Trimming removed 4 bases from V and 1 base from J, with 7 bases in between.

The chain carries TRBV6-2 or TRBV6-3 and TRBJ2-1; 15 bases align to TRBD2. Germline assignment: CDR1 MNHEY and CDR2 SVGEGT. This CDR3 has 21 amino acids. V lost 2 bases and J lost 7; bases outside the gene matches: 18. The CDR3 protein is CASSYLPGLAGGPGEVNEQFF. The DNA of the CDR3 is TGTGCCAGCAGTTACCTCCCAGGACTAGCGGGGGGGCCAGGCGAGGTAAATGAGCAGTTCTTC.

This clonotype came up a few times. The chain employs TRBV10-3 and TRBJ2-1; 13 bases align to TRBD2. Germline CDR1 reads ENHRY; CDR2 reads SYGVKD. The CDR3 has 18 residues. Trimming removed 2 bases from V and 8 bases from J; junction bases left unmatched: 12. Here the CDR3 DNA reads TGTGCCATCAGTGAGACCCAACTGACTAGCGGGAGGCCCGATGAGCAGTTCTTC. It specifies CAISETQLTSGRPDEQFF.

With respect to this clonotype: Possible read error: a much larger clone is one base away. This chain connects TRBV7-6 to TRBJ2-7; D is possibly TRBD1 (5 bases). Germline V gene data show CDR1 as SGHVS and CDR2 as FNYEAQ. The CDR3 is 13 residues long. V was shortened by 4 bases and J by 3 bases, with 10 bases between the two germline ends. CDR3 nucleotides: TGTGCCAGCAGCTCAAGGGGTATCTACGAGCAGTACTTC. Its translation is CASSSRGIYEQYF.

The chain couples TRBV30 to TRBJ2-7, with a weak D call TRBD1 (5 bases). Trimming took 0 bases from V and 2 from J, leaving 11 bases between them. This CDR3 comprises 14 residues. Per germline, CDR1 GTSNPN and CDR2 SVGIG (reference sequence). The CDR3: CAWSVNKGPYEQYF. The CDR3 bases are TGTGCCTGGAGTGTCAACAAGGGGCCCTACGAGCAGTACTTC.